The 15 T cell receptor beta chains below come from one sample, sequenced in a study of blood T cell repertoires in COVID-19. Clones were sequenced by immunoSEQ multiplex PCR, and TCRdb holds only the in-frame ones, with some missing. The table includes around 230,000 clones, approximately 88% detected once. The sample consisted of peripheral blood. These receptors were collected from a man aged 35-49 years with acute or convalescent COVID-19.

This clone was seen a handful of times. This chain links TRBV5-1 with TRBJ2-1; D might be TRBD2 (6 bases). This CDR3 comprises 15 residues. Germline V gives CDR1 SGHRS, CDR2 YFSETQ. The V gene lost 6 bases and the J gene lost 6 bases, with 19 bases spanning the gap. The CDR3 DNA sequence: TGCGCCAGCACCTATCGGATCGGGACTTTCAATGAGCAGTTCTTC. Protein sequence: CASTYRIGTFNEQFF.

The chain carries TRBV5-8 and TRBJ2-2, with 8 nucleotides matching TRBD2. The CDR3 is made up of 17 amino acids. The V and J ends lost 4 bases and 0 bases, in that order; junction bases with no gene match: 8. Germline V lookup: CDR1 SGHTS, CDR2 YDEGEE. The CDR3, as DNA: TGTGCCAGCAGCCCCTGGGCGGGGGGCGCGAACACCGGGGAGCTGTTTTTT. It specifies CASSPWAGGANTGELFF. Filled out from reference TRBV5-8 and TRBJ2-2, the complete variable domain reads EAGVTQSPTHLIKTRGQQATLRCSPISGHTSVYWYQQALGLGLQFLLWYDEGEERNRGNFPPRFSGRQFPNYSSELNVNALELEDSALYLCASSPWAGGANTGELFFGEGSRLTVL.

The chain joins TRBV28 to TRBJ2-7; D is possibly TRBD1 (6 bases). V shed 6 bases and J shed 3 bases, with 18 bases lying between them. CDR1 MDHEN and CDR2 SYDVKM come from the germline V gene. This CDR3 is 15 amino acids long. CDR3 residues: CASSQDSSFGYEQYF. DNA for the CDR3: TGTGCCAGCAGCCAGGACAGTTCTTTTGGCTACGAGCAGTACTTC.

This clone was counted only a few times. The chain couples TRBV18 to TRBJ2-7; 9 nucleotides agree with TRBD2. J gave up 5 bases and V 0 bases, and 8 bases lay outside the gene matches. CDR1 is KGHSH, CDR2 LQKENI, per germline. CDR3 length: 16 amino acids. CDR3: CASSPPGIAGENEQYF. In DNA form, the CDR3 reads TGTGCCAGCTCACCACCGGGAATAGCGGGAGAAAACGAGCAGTACTTC.

The rearrangement uses TRBV3-1 (or the pseudogene TRBV3-2) and TRBJ2-7; D gene ambiguous. Germline CDR1 reads LGHDT; CDR2 reads YNNKEL (reference sequence). V lost 0 bases to trimming and J lost 2 bases, with 11 bases between them. This CDR3 region has 15 residues. CDR3 loop: CASSQDSLPPYEQYF. CDR3 coding DNA: TGTGCCAGCAGCCAAGACTCACTACCCCCCTACGAGCAGTACTTC.

This chain links TRBV24-1 with TRBJ1-2; no firm D call. The CDR3 is 17 amino acids. Trimming removed 3 bases from V and 4 bases from J, with 20 bases in between. Germline V gene sequence: CDR1 KGHDR, CDR2 SFDVKD. The CDR3 DNA reads as TGTGCCACCAGTGATCAATCCAGTGGGAGTGCGGCCTATGGCTACACCTTC. It codes for CATSDQSSGSAAYGYTF.

J is TRBJ2-7 and V is TRBV5-1, with TRBD2 identical over 11 bases. In germline, CDR1 is SGHRS, CDR2 YFSETQ. V lost 4 bases, J lost 4 bases, and 7 bases stayed unmatched. The CDR3 covers 15 residues. The CDR3 DNA sequence: TGCGCCAGCAGCCCTCTAGCGGGAGGCCGATACGAGCAGTACTTC. Translation: CASSPLAGGRYEQYF.

This chain links TRBV19 with TRBJ1-6, with a weak D call TRBD1 (5 bases). CDR3 length equals 15 residues. In germline, CDR1 is LNHDA, CDR2 SQIVND (reference sequence). V was trimmed by 6 bases and J by 4 bases, leaving 13 bases between them. CDR3 amino acids: CASSRLGGYNSPLHF. In DNA form, the CDR3 reads TGTGCCAGTAGCAGGCTTGGGGGGTATAATTCACCCCTCCACTTT. The full variable domain, in which reference TRBV19 and TRBJ1-6 provide the parts outside the CDR3, is DGGITQSPKYLFRKEGQNVTLSCEQNLNHDAMYWYRQDPGQGLRLIYYSQIVNDFQKGDIAEGYSVSREKKESFPLTVTSAQKNPTAFYLCASSRLGGYNSPLHFGNGTRLTVT.

This CDR3 is CASSPPSPGTGGNGYTF. CDR3 DNA: TGTGCCAGCTCACCCCCCAGCCCCGGGACAGGGGGCAATGGCTACACCTTC. The gene calls are TRBV18 and TRBJ1-2, with TRBD1 matching 12 bases. Germline V gene sequence: CDR1 KGHSH, CDR2 LQKENI. Germline trimming cut 3 bases from V and 6 bases from J; bases unmatched to any gene: 11. The CDR3 totals 17 residues.

This chain's CDR3 is CASSQGPGMDSPLHF. CDR3 bases: TGTGCCAGCAGCCAAGGTCCAGGGATGGACTCACCCCTCCACTTT. The gene calls are TRBV3-1 (or the pseudogene TRBV3-2) and TRBJ1-6, with TRBD1 as a possible D gene (5 bases). Trimming cost V 1 base and J 10 bases, with 14 bases left between them. The germline V gene encodes CDR1 LGHDT and CDR2 YNNKEL (reference sequence). The CDR3 loop spans 15 amino acids.

The chain links TRBV7-2 to TRBJ2-7, with TRBD1 matching 8 bases. Per the germline V gene, CDR1 is SGHTA and CDR2 is FQGNSA. The CDR3 is made up of 16 amino acids. V was pared by 5 bases and J by 4 bases, with 13 bases of the junction left unmatched. CDR3 in amino acids: CASSLPPGGFRYEQYF. In DNA, the CDR3 is TGTGCCAGCAGCCTACCCCCAGGGGGCTTTCGGTACGAGCAGTACTTC.

The chain joins TRBV10-3 to TRBJ1-2; D unresolved. The germline V gene encodes CDR1 ENHRY and CDR2 SYGVKD. CDR3 length equals 14 residues. V lost 7 bases and J 5 bases, leaving 17 bases between the germline ends. The CDR3 coding sequence is TGTGCCATCAAAGACCCGCGGGGAGGGTATGGCTACACCTTC. The encoded protein is CAIKDPRGGYGYTF.

This chain connects TRBV5-1 to TRBJ2-1; TRBD2 matches 9 bases. Germline CDR1 reads SGHRS; CDR2 reads YFSETQ. The V segment lost 3 bases and the J segment 7 bases; nucleotides outside the gene matches: 5. The CDR3 extends over 14 amino acids. Here the CDR3 DNA reads TGCGCCAGCAGCTGGACTAGCGATACTAATGAGCAGTTCTTC. It is translated as CASSWTSDTNEQFF.

The chain carries TRBV10-2 and TRBJ1-2; D perhaps matches TRBD1 (5 bases). Trimming cost V 10 bases and J 9 bases, with 12 bases left between them. Germline V lookup: CDR1 WSHSY, CDR2 SAAADI. This CDR3 spans 10 amino acids. The CDR3: CATLTDSYTF. The DNA for the CDR3 is TGCGCCACCCTTACGGACAGCTACACCTTC.

This clone showed up just once. The genes are TRBV7-2 and TRBJ2-7; 7 positions match TRBD2. CDR1 and CDR2 from the germline V gene are SGHTA and FQGNSA. Trimming cost V 0 bases and J 2 bases; bases outside gene matches: 7. The CDR3 is 16 residues long. The CDR3 nucleotides read TGTGCCAGCAGCTTAGCCGGCGGGAGAGCCCCCTACGAGCAGTACTTC. Translation: CASSLAGGRAPYEQYF. Combining the CDR3 with reference TRBV7-2 and TRBJ2-7 gives the whole variable domain GAGVSQSPSNKVTEKGKDVELRCDPISGHTALYWYRQSLGQGLEFLIYFQGNSAPDKSGLPSDRFSAERTGGSVSTLTIQRTQQEDSAVYLCASSLAGGRAPYEQYFGPGTRLTVT.